One sample yielded the 8 T cell receptor beta chains listed below, sequenced in a study of beta chain features in type 1 diabetes. Study results and caveats: Patients with Type 1 diabetes showed moderately but significantly shorter TCRB CDR3s in all four CD4+ subsets.

Sequenced material consisted of expressed TCRB transcripts (all of the isolated RNA was reverse transcribed). Profiling relied on immunoSEQ multiplex PCR, and the TCRdb table lists in-frame clones only, not all of them. The sample includes roughly 100,000 clones, under 30% of them seen just once. These receptors are not linked to any known antigen. Source material: central memory CD4+ T cells from blood. The receptors originated from a woman between 18 and 30 years old with type 1 diabetes.

The chain carries TRBV6-5 and TRBJ2-1; the D is unclear. V dropped 9 bases and J dropped 0 bases, with 6 bases sitting between them. Germline CDR1 is MNHEY and CDR2 is SVGAGI. This CDR3 has 12 residues. DNA for the CDR3: TGTGCCAGTGGTAGCTCCTACAATGAGCAGTTCTTC. Its translation: CASGSSYNEQFF.

The sample holds a few counts of this clone. The chain links TRBV4-3 to TRBJ2-6; D ambiguous. The CDR3 totals 15 residues. The germline V and J ends were trimmed by 0 bases and 0 bases, with 3 bases remaining between them. The V gene's germline CDR1 is LGHNA and CDR2 YSLEER. The CDR3 DNA reads as TGCGCCAGCAGCCAAGAAGCCTCTGGGGCCAACGTCCTGACTTTC. Translating it yields CASSQEASGANVLTF.

The genes are TRBV27 and TRBJ2-6; TRBD2 is a possible D gene (6 bases). V was clipped by 5 bases and J by 0 bases, with 14 bases between them. The CDR3 runs 17 residues. CDR1 MNHEY and CDR2 SMNVEV come from the germline V gene (reference sequence). As DNA, the CDR3 is TGTGCCAGCAGTACAACACTCGGGAGCTCTGGGGCCAACGTCCTGACTTTC. This translates into CASSTTLGSSGANVLTF.

The rearrangement joins TRBV5-1 to TRBJ1-2, with 8 bases identical to TRBD1. In germline, CDR1 is SGHRS, CDR2 YFSETQ. The V and J ends lost 0 bases and 5 bases, in that order; junction bases with no gene match: 3. There are 14 residues in the CDR3. CDR3: CASSLGTGMYGYTF. The CDR3, as DNA: TGCGCCAGCAGCTTGGGGACAGGGATGTATGGCTACACCTTC.

This clone turned up a few times. This chain uses TRBV5-4 with TRBJ1-2, with TRBD1 identical over 9 bases. Germline CDR1 is SGHNT and CDR2 is YYREEE (reference sequence). This CDR3 is 17 amino acids long. J lost 6 bases, V lost 0 bases, and 12 bases had no gene match. This chain's CDR3 is CASSLDLSDRGGNGYTF. The CDR3 DNA is TGTGCCAGCAGCTTGGACCTGTCGGACAGGGGAGGGAATGGCTACACCTTC.

The chain combines TRBV5-1 with TRBJ2-5; possibly TRBD2 for D (5 bases). Germline lookup yields CDR1 SGHRS and CDR2 YFSETQ. Trimming removed 1 base at V and 2 bases at J, with 12 bases between. The CDR3 length is 15 residues. The CDR3 nucleotides read TGCGCCAGCAGCTTGCGGGGATCCGAACAAGAGACCCAGTACTTC. Its translation: CASSLRGSEQETQYF.

This rearrangement joins TRBV7-2 to TRBJ2-3; 10 bases align to TRBD2. The germline V gene encodes CDR1 SGHTA and CDR2 FQGNSA. This CDR3 region has 17 residues. Trimming removed 5 bases from V and 1 base from J; junction bases left unmatched: 9. The CDR3 nucleotides read TGTGCCAGCAGCCGTCAGACCGGGACTAGCGGCACAGATACGCAGTATTTT. Its translation is CASSRQTGTSGTDTQYF. Full variable domain (missing parts from reference TRBV7-2 and TRBJ2-3): GAGVSQSPSNKVTEKGKDVELRCDPISGHTALYWYRQSLGQGLEFLIYFQGNSAPDKSGLPSDRFSAERTGGSVSTLTIQRTQQEDSAVYLCASSRQTGTSGTDTQYFGPGTRLTVL.

The chain is built from TRBV19 and TRBJ2-2; a weak D match, TRBD1 (5 bases). The CDR3 spans 15 residues. V was shortened by 3 bases and J by 2 bases, with 10 bases between the two germline ends. CDR1 is LNHDA, CDR2 SQIVND, per germline (reference sequence). The CDR3 DNA reads as TGTGCCAGTAGTATTATAGGGGATAACACCGGGGAGCTGTTTTTT. It encodes CASSIIGDNTGELFF.